This T cell receptor (beta chain) came from a study of OX40 agonist ivuxolimab in advanced cancers. Study-level background: An agonistic human IgG2 monoclonal antibody against OX40 (CD134) was given. Three patients, one with hepatocellular carcinoma and two with cutaneous melanoma, responded partially. Patients received ivuxolimab, an intravenous treatment, every 2 weeks at 0.01 to 10 mg/kg. Study-level findings and limits: On average, a greater number of expanded clones characterised CD8+ T cells relative to CD4+.

About this clone: Its specificity is not known.

Some clones are missing from TCRdb's copy, which holds only in-frame ones; the method was immunoSEQ multiplex PCR. The repertoire includes 15,000 to 20,000 clones, roughly 87% of them detected once, and more than 40% sits in the top ten. Germline loops: CDR1 SGHVS, CDR2 FNYEAQ. The trim removed 5 bases at V and 4 bases at J, leaving 14 bases unmatched. The CDR3 loop spans 17 amino acids. The chain is built from TRBV7-6 and TRBJ2-1; 7 bases agree with TRBD2. The source is an adult with an advanced solid tumor such as melanoma, head and neck, liver or kidney cancer. Sequencing used CD4+ or CD8+ T cells sorted from blood, obtained in a trial of the OX40 agonist ivuxolimab. CDR3 DNA sequence: TGTGCCAGCAGCCCCTTGTCTCTAGCGGCCCCATACAATGAGCAGTTCTTC. Translation: CASSPLSLAAPYNEQFF.